The next 20 T cell receptor beta chains were all read from a single sample in a study of immune cell composition in non-small cell lung cancer. Repertoires were generated with immunoSEQ multiplex PCR, while TCRdb's copy carries only in-frame clones and drops some. The sample lists 7,500 to 9,000 clones; 77% were seen once. The normal lung sample lay at least 3 cm, and maximally far, from the tumour. The sample was non-adjacent lung tissue. The receptors shown here come from a human donor with non-small cell lung cancer.

CDR3 bases: TGTGCCAGCAGCAAGAGAGGGGCGAACACCGGGGAGCTGTTTTTT. Its translation is CASSKRGANTGELFF. The chain links TRBV21-1 to TRBJ2-2. TRBV21-1 is an annotated pseudogene. This CDR3 spans 15 amino acids.

The chain is built from TRBV7-8 and TRBJ2-7; D unclear. CDR3 length: 11 residues. V lost 5 bases and J 4 bases, leaving 6 bases between the germline ends. Germline V gene sequence: CDR1 SGHVS, CDR2 FQNEAQ. The CDR3 loop reads CASSELYEQYF. The CDR3 coding sequence is TGTGCCAGCAGCGAGTTATACGAGCAGTACTTC.

The rearrangement links TRBV5-1 to TRBJ1-6; TRBD1 is a possible D gene (5 bases). The germline CDR1 and CDR2 sequences are SGHRS and YFSETQ. V lost 0 bases and J lost 6, with 7 bases in between. The CDR3 runs 14 residues. The CDR3 is CASSLDRSNSPLHF. The CDR3 DNA follows: TGCGCCAGCAGCTTGGACAGGAGTAATTCACCCCTCCACTTT.

The V call is TRBV7-2, the J call TRBJ2-5, with D possibly matching TRBD1 (6 bases). The CDR3 is 15 residues long. Trimming cost V 6 bases and J 2 bases, with 16 bases left between them. From germline, CDR1 is SGHTA and CDR2 FQGNSA. CDR3 DNA: TGTGCCAGCAGAAAAGGACAGAGCGTTCAAGAGACCCAGTACTTC. Translating gives CASRKGQSVQETQYF. Together with reference TRBV7-2 and TRBJ2-5, the CDR3 gives the full variable domain: GAGVSQSPSNKVTEKGKDVELRCDPISGHTALYWYRQSLGQGLEFLIYFQGNSAPDKSGLPSDRFSAERTGGSVSTLTIQRTQQEDSAVYLCASRKGQSVQETQYFGPGTRLLVL.

CDR3 DNA sequence: TGTGCCAGCACAGGGACCAGCAATCAGCCCCAGCATTTT. Its translation is CASTGTSNQPQHF. The V and J genes are TRBV6-6 and TRBJ1-5; weak D call: TRBD1 (5 bases). Germline V CDR1 and CDR2: MNHNY, SVGAGI (reference sequence). V lost 7 bases and J 1 base, leaving 8 bases between the germline ends. The CDR3 totals 13 residues.

V and J are TRBV11-2 and TRBJ1-1, with 10 bases aligning to TRBD1. Germline V gene lookup returns CDR1 SGHAT and CDR2 FQNNGV. J gave up 3 bases and V 11 bases, and 18 bases lay outside the gene matches. The CDR3 loop spans 17 amino acids. The CDR3 DNA follows: TGTGCCTCCCTTGGCCCCCGGACAGGGGGGAAATACACTGAAGCTTTCTTT. Translation gives CASLGPRTGGKYTEAFF.

The J gene is TRBJ1-2, the V gene TRBV27; tentative D call: TRBD1 (5 bases). The CDR3 covers 14 residues. The germline CDR1 and CDR2 sequences are MNHEY and SMNVEV (reference sequence). V was shortened by 7 bases and J by 2 bases, with 14 bases between the two germline ends. CDR3 coding DNA: TGTGCCAGCAAAAGACAGATACACAACTATGGCTACACCTTC. Encoded protein: CASKRQIHNYGYTF.

This chain joins TRBV4-3 and TRBJ1-6; possible D gene TRBD1, 6 bases. Germline lookup yields CDR1 LGHNA and CDR2 YSLEER. The CDR3 extends over 15 amino acids. The V end lost 4 bases, the J end lost 8 bases, and 15 bases lay between the germline ends. CDR3 sequence reads: CASSLEAGADSPLHF. CDR3 DNA: TGCGCCAGCAGCCTCGAAGCAGGGGCGGATTCACCCCTCCACTTT.

J is TRBJ2-2 and V is TRBV7-2, with D maybe TRBD1 (6 bases). Germline-derived CDR1 and CDR2 are SGHTA and FQGNSA. Trimming pared 4 bases from V and 7 bases from J, leaving 16 bases between. There are 15 residues in the CDR3. This chain's CDR3 is CASSSGAASYGELFF. As DNA, the CDR3 is TGTGCCAGCAGCTCAGGGGCAGCCTCTTACGGGGAGCTGTTTTTT.

This chain links TRBV19 with TRBJ2-7; TRBD2 might be the D (5 bases). Germline V lookup: CDR1 LNHDA, CDR2 SQIVND (reference sequence). Trimming removed 5 bases at V and 7 bases at J, with 18 bases between. The CDR3 is made up of 14 amino acids. The CDR3 sequence is CASSATTQSGEQYF. As DNA, the CDR3 is TGTGCCAGTAGTGCCACTACCCAATCGGGGGAGCAGTACTTC.

The CDR3 spells CASSYRGSPENIQYF. The CDR3, as DNA: TGTGCCAGCTCCTACAGGGGGAGCCCCGAAAACATTCAGTACTTC. The J gene is TRBJ2-4, the V gene TRBV11-1; 8 bases are a match to TRBD1. The V and J ends lost 8 bases and 5 bases, in that order; junction bases with no gene match: 11. Germline CDR1 reads SGHAT; CDR2 reads FQDESV (reference sequence). The CDR3 totals 15 residues. Supplemented by reference TRBV11-1 and TRBJ2-4, the full variable domain reads EAEVAQSPRYKITEKSQAVAFWCDPISGHATLYWYRQILGQGPELLVQFQDESVVDDSQLPKDRFSAERLKGVDSTLKIQPAELGDSAMYLCASSYRGSPENIQYFGAGTRLSVL.

The chain uses TRBV5-1 and TRBJ2-3, with D tentatively TRBD1 or TRBD2 (5 bases each). The CDR3 spans 14 residues. CDR1 SGHRS and CDR2 YFSETQ come from the germline V gene. V was pared by 7 bases and J by 1 base, with 13 bases between. The CDR3 loop is CASGREIGTDTQYF. As DNA, the CDR3 is TGCGCCAGCGGCAGGGAGATCGGCACAGATACGCAGTATTTT.

This clone was counted a single time. V usage is TRBV7-9 and J usage is TRBJ2-7; D might be TRBD1 (6 bases). Trimming shortened V by 2 bases and J by 7 bases, and 12 bases separated the two germline ends. There are 13 residues in the CDR3. Germline CDR1 and CDR2: SEHNR and FQNEAQ (reference sequence). CDR3 sequence: CASSLTGSGEQYF. DNA of the CDR3: TGTGCCAGCAGCTTAACAGGGTCTGGGGAGCAGTACTTC.

This clone has just one count. The V gene is TRBV9, the J gene TRBJ2-5, with 7 bases aligning to TRBD2. Germline V CDR1 and CDR2: SGDLS, YYNGEE. CDR3 length: 16 amino acids. The ends lost 2 bases at V and 2 bases at J; junction bases unmatched: 9. For the CDR3, the DNA is TGTGCCAGCAGCGTGGCCCCCGGGACTAAACAAGAGACCCAGTACTTC. Residues: CASSVAPGTKQETQYF.

V and J are TRBV9 and TRBJ2-1; tentatively, D is TRBD2 (6 bases). In germline, CDR1 is SGDLS, CDR2 YYNGEE. The CDR3 contains 15 residues. The V end lost 7 bases, the J end lost 5 bases, and 19 bases lay between the germline ends. In nucleotides, the CDR3 is TGTGCCAGCGGGGGGAATCCCGGGACCGACAATGAGCAGTTCTTC. Translation: CASGGNPGTDNEQFF.

This rearrangement joins TRBV27 to TRBJ2-7; 8 bases line up with TRBD2. The J segment lost 0 bases and the V segment lost 3 bases, leaving 4 bases of the junction unmatched. This CDR3 has 15 residues. The germline CDR1 and CDR2 sequences are MNHEY and SMNVEV (reference sequence). CDR3: CASSFVSGASYEQYF. CDR3 nucleotides: TGTGCCAGCAGTTTCGTTAGCGGGGCCTCCTACGAGCAGTACTTC.

The chain carries TRBV10-3 and TRBJ2-7; TRBD1 agrees at 7 bases. The ends lost 5 bases at V and 0 bases at J; junction bases unmatched: 1. The CDR3 length is 13 residues. Germline V gene lookup returns CDR1 ENHRY and CDR2 SYGVKD. The CDR3 nucleotides are TGTGCCATCAGTCCAGGGGGCTCCTACGAGCAGTACTTC. Translation gives CAISPGGSYEQYF.

The V gene is TRBV7-2, the J gene TRBJ2-5; tentative D call: TRBD2 (5 bases). V was pared by 5 bases and J by 2 bases, with 12 bases between. The CDR3 spans 14 residues. Germline loops: CDR1 SGHTA, CDR2 FQGNSA. CDR3 sequence: CASSRTGVQETQYF. In DNA, the CDR3 is TGTGCCAGCAGCCGTACCGGGGTTCAAGAGACCCAGTACTTC.

The chain employs TRBV7-8 and TRBJ2-7; 10 nucleotides agree with TRBD1. Per germline, CDR1 SGHVS and CDR2 FQNEAQ. The V segment lost 3 bases and the J segment 1 base; nucleotides outside the gene matches: 6. The CDR3 has 16 amino acids. The CDR3 DNA follows: TGTGCCAGCAGCTTCTCGGACAGGGGGGTATCCTACGAGCAGTACTTC. This sequence encodes CASSFSDRGVSYEQYF.

V gene TRBV4-1 combines with J gene TRBJ2-2; a possible D gene is TRBD2 (6 bases). Trimming pared 4 bases from V and 0 bases from J, leaving 9 bases between. The CDR3 length is 15 residues. Germline loops: CDR1 MGHRA, CDR2 YSYEKL. The CDR3 nucleotides read TGCGCCAGCAGCCTCGGGGGAACGAACACCGGGGAGCTGTTTTTT. It specifies CASSLGGTNTGELFF.